This entry features one TCR beta chain sequence. Its antigen is undetermined. The data derive from a study of cytomegalovirus exposure and HLA in healthy donors. A multiplex PCR was run with 60 Vbeta primers and 13 Jbeta primers. The method was immunoSEQ multiplex PCR; TCRdb's version includes in-frame clones alone and lacks a portion of them. This sample has approximately 150,000 clones, with 73% found just once. CDR3 length equals 15 residues. Looked up from germline, CDR1 is SGHNT and CDR2 is YYREEE (reference sequence). V lost 2 bases and J 0 bases, leaving 9 bases between the germline ends. Study conclusions and caveats: In a later analysis, compared with equally common non-associated chains, HLA-associated beta chains were more expanded. The study reported that TCR beta sequences accurately predicted HLA-A and HLA-B alleles in most subjects.

This clonotype was sampled from a woman aged 18-30 years in good health and CMV-seronegative. The sample consisted of PBMCs. The chain uses TRBV5-4 and TRBJ1-3; D may be TRBD1 (6 bases). The CDR3 DNA reads as TGTGCCAGCAGCTTACAGGGCCGCTCTGGAAACACCATATATTTT. Its protein is CASSLQGRSGNTIYF.